This paragraph reports one T cell receptor (beta chain). The entry originates in a study of CD8 T cells in ankylosing spondylitis. The germline V gene has CDR1 LGHDT and CDR2 YNNKEL (reference sequence). The CDR3 spans 14 residues. Between the trimmed V and J ends, which lost 0 bases and 6 bases, there was a span of 10 bases. Libraries of TCR beta came from quantitative 5'-RACE with molecular barcodes. Using its own MiXCR run on the 5' RACE reads, TCRdb lists one record per CDR3 protein. Among a few hundred thousand distinct CDR3 sequences listed, 9.5% to 13% were seen once. The chain carries TRBV3-1 and TRBJ2-3, with D unresolved. This clonotype was sampled from a female donor with ankylosing spondylitis or in good health (not recorded which). The sequencing input was blood, either unsorted or a sorted T cell fraction (not recorded which). CDR3 bases: TGTGCCAGCAGCCAAGAAGGCCTCCCGGATACGCAGTATTTT. Its protein is CASSQEGLPDTQYF.